This T cell receptor (beta chain) was captured by sequencing in a study of blood T cells in healthy people across ages (dated by TCRdb to the mid-2010s). For the study in its entirety: In model experiments, roughly one uniquely barcoded TCR beta cDNA molecule per two T cells was captured by template switching. Donors were grouped into four age groups: young (average 16 years), middle-aged (approximately 41), aged (roughly 67) and long-lived (over 80). Donors of different ages were randomly distributed across sequencing lanes to avoid experimental bias. To track age-related changes in TCR beta repertoire diversity, the study relied on deep sequencing normalized with unique cDNA molecular identifiers. Using the same blood draw, the study looked at two additional independent replicas of 1 million unique cDNA reads for two donors, one aged 18 to 30 and the other aged 80 or older. Points the paper makes about the study in general: A strong correlation was found between observed TCR beta diversity and the percentage of naive T cells measured by flow cytometry. Donor CMV infection status was unknown, potentially confounding age-related changes in expanded clonotypes. As age increased, observed TCR beta diversity per million T cells dropped in a roughly linear way, and a significant reduction was already evident by age roughly 36. The long-lived group showed more naive CD4+ T cells, fewer expanded clones and increased TCR diversity than the aged group, suggesting age selection. Estimates of total diversity based on one million sequenced T cells were considered lower bounds and underestimates. Since profiling was done on bulk unsorted PBMCs, naive and antigen-experienced compartments could not be conclusively compared.

A word on this clonotype: This clone's antigen is unknown. No per-base quality is available; no much larger clone lies one base away.

From its cysteine to its phenylalanine, the CDR3 spans 12 amino acids. The only DNA kept is the CDR3, 36 bases in frame from the first base. Looking up the germline V gene yields CDR1 ENHRY and CDR2 SYGVKD. V has 7 bases trimmed and J has 6 bases trimmed; junction bases matching no gene number 5. Library generation was performed with 5' RACE. For sequencing, an Illumina HiSeq 2500 was employed. A second PCR of about 7 to 12 cycles was run with a J-beta primer mix and a sample-barcoded 5' primer. A unique molecular identifier was introduced onto each TCR beta cDNA molecule by a template-switch 5' adaptor carrying 12 random nucleotides. Each sample yielded at least 3 million CDR3-containing paired-end reads. First-strand cDNA synthesis was performed from all RNA using the Mint cDNA synthesis kit, with priming by a TRBC-specific oligonucleotide. Following uracil-DNA glycosylase treatment, a first 18-cycle PCR with universal primers M1SS and BC2_uni_R was performed on all cDNA. Per the authors' processing: Each sample was normalized by randomly selecting 1 million high-quality reads, each carrying a distinct molecular identifier. Reads with shared molecular identifiers were discarded instead of being binned into consensus sequences. MiTCR, set to a Q25 quality threshold and the strictest error-elimination algorithm, was used for CDR3 identification, clonotype clustering and error correction. A nonparametric unseen species model using Euler transformation provided a lower-bound estimate of total TCR beta diversity. TCRdb ran its own pipeline on the public reads, namely fastp trimming at Q25 and MiXCR clone calling, and kept in-frame beta chains. Under each unique CDR3 protein, matching rows form one entry showing the most common genes and DNA. These V and J calls are TCRdb output, not the study's own analysis. The sample table contains more than 800,000 distinct CDR3 sequences; only one count was recorded for 35% to 55% of them. The ten largest clones capture under 20% of the sample.

The donors were some 36 Caucasian individuals from Russia, aged roughly 6 to 100 years, who were systemically healthy. Each donor gave around 9 milliliters of peripheral blood, collected into EDTA-treated Vacutainer tubes. Ficoll-Paque density-gradient centrifugation was used to isolate PBMCs, with at least 7 million obtained per sample. Total RNA was extracted from PBMCs with Trizol reagent, with at least 5.5 micrograms obtained per sample. The percentages of naive CD45RAhigh/CD27high T cells were determined by flow cytometry on a PBMC aliquot from every donor. The sequence is built from TRBV10-3 and TRBJ1-1; TRBD1 agrees with 7 junctional bases. The material sequenced was blood. The receptor was isolated from a woman in her sixties in good health. The sequenced DNA is TGTGCCATCACCACAGGGGCGGCTGAAGCTTTCTTT. Its protein is CAITTGAAEAFF.